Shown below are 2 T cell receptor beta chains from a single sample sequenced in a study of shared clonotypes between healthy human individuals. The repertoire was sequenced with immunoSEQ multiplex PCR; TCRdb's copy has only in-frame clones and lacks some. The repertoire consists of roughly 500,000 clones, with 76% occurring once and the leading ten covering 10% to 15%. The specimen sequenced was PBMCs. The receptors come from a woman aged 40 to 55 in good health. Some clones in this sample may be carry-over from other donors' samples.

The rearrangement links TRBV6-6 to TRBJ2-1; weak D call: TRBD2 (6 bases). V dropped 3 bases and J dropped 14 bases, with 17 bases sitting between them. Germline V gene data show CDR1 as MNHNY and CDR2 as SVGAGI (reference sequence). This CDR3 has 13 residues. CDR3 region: CASSYTQGGTEFF. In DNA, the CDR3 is TGTGCCAGCAGTTATACCCAGGGCGGGACGGAGTTCTTC.

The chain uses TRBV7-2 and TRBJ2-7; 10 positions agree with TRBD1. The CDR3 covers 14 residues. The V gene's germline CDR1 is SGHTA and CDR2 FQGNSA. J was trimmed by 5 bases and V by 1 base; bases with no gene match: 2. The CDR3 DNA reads TGTGCCAGCAGCTTAGATGGGACAGGGGACGAGCAGTACTTC. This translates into CASSLDGTGDEQYF. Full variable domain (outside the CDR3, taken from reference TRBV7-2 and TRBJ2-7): GAGVSQSPSNKVTEKGKDVELRCDPISGHTALYWYRQSLGQGLEFLIYFQGNSAPDKSGLPSDRFSAERTGGSVSTLTIQRTQQEDSAVYLCASSLDGTGDEQYFGPGTRLTVT.